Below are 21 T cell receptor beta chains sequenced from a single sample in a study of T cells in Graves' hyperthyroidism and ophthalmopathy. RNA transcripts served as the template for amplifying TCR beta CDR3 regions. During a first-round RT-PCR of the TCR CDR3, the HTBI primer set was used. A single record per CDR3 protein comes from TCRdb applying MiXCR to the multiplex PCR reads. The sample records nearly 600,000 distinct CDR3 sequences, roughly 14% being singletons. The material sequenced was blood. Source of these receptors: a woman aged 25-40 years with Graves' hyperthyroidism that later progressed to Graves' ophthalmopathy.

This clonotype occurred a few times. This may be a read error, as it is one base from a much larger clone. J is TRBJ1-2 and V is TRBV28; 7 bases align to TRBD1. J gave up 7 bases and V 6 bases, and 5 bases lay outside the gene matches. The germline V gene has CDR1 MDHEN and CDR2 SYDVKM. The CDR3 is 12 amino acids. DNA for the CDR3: TGTGCCAGCAGGCACCCAGGGGGTGGCTACACCTTC. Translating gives CASRHPGGGYTF.

In DNA, the CDR3 is TGCGCCAGCAGCCAATCCGCCGGGATCTCCTACGAGCAGTACTTC. Its protein is CASSQSAGISYEQYF. The V call is TRBV4-1, the J call TRBJ2-7; D might be TRBD2 (5 bases). V was trimmed by 2 bases and J by 0 bases, leaving 11 bases between them. This CDR3 spans 15 amino acids. The germline V gene encodes CDR1 MGHRA and CDR2 YSYEKL.

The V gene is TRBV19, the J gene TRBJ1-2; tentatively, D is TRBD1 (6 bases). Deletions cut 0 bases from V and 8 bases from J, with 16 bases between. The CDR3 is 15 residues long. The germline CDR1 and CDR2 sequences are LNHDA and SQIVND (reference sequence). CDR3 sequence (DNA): TGTGCCAGTAGTATAGATTCAACTACAGGGTACGGCTACACCTTC. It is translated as CASSIDSTTGYGYTF. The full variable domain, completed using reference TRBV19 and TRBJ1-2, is DGGITQSPKYLFRKEGQNVTLSCEQNLNHDAMYWYRQDPGQGLRLIYYSQIVNDFQKGDIAEGYSVSREKKESFPLTVTSAQKNPTAFYLCASSIDSTTGYGYTFGSGTRLTVV.

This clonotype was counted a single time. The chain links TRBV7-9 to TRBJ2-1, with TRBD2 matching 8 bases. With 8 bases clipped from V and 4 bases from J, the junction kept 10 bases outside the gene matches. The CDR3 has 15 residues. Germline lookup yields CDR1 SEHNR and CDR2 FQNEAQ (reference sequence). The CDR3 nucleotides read TGTGCCAGCCACCTAGCAGCGGGAGTGTACAATGAGCAGTTCTTC. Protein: CASHLAAGVYNEQFF.

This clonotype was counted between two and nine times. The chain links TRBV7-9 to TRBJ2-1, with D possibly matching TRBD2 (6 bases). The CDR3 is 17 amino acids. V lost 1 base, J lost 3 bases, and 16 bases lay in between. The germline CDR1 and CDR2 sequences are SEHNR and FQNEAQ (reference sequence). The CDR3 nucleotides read TGTGCCAGCAGCTTAGATGGTAGCGGCAACAACTACAATGAGCAGTTCTTC. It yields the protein CASSLDGSGNNYNEQFF.

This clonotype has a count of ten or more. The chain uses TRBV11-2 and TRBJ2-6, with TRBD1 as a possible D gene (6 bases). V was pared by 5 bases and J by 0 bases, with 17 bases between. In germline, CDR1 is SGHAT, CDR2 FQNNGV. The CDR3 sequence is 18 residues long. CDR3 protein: CASSGVTGHRSGANVLTF. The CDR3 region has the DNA TGTGCCAGCAGCGGGGTCACGGGACACCGCTCTGGGGCCAACGTCCTGACTTTC.

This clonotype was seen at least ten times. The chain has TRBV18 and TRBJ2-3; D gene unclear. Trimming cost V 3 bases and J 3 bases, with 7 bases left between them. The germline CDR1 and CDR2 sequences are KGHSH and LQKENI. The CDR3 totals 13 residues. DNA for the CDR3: TGTGCCAGCTCACCCGAAGGGACAGATACGCAGTATTTT. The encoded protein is CASSPEGTDTQYF.

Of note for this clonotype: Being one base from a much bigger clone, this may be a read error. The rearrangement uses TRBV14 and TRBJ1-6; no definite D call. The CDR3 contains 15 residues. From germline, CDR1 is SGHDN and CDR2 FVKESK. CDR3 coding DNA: TGTGTCAGCAGCCAAGAAAGAGGAGTCAATTCACCCCTCCACTTT. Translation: CVSSQERGVNSPLHF.

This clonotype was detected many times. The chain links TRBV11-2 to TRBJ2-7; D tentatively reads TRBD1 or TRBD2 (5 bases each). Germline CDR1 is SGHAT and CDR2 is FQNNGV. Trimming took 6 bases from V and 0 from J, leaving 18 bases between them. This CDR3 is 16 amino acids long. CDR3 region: CASSGPGTHSSYEQYF. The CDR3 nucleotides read TGTGCCAGCAGTGGGCCCGGGACCCATAGCTCCTACGAGCAGTACTTC. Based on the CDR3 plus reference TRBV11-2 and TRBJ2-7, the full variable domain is EAGVAQSPRYKIIEKRQSVAFWCNPISGHATLYWYQQILGQGPKLLIQFQNNGVVDDSQLPKDRFSAERLKGVDSTLKIQPAKLEDSAVYLCASSGPGTHSSYEQYFGPGTRLTVT.

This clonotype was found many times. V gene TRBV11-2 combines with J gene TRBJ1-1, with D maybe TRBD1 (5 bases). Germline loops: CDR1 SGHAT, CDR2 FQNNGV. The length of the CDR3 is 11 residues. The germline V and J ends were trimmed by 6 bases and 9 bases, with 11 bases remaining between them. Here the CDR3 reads CASSSGAKAFF. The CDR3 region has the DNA TGTGCCAGCAGTTCTGGGGCAAAAGCTTTCTTT. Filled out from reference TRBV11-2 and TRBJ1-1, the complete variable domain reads EAGVAQSPRYKIIEKRQSVAFWCNPISGHATLYWYQQILGQGPKLLIQFQNNGVVDDSQLPKDRFSAERLKGVDSTLKIQPAKLEDSAVYLCASSSGAKAFFGQGTRLTVV.

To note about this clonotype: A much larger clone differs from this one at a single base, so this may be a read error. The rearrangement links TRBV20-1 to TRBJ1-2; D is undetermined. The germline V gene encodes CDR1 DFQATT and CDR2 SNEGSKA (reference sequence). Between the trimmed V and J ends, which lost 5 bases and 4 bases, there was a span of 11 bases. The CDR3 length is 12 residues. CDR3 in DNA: TGCAGTGCTGGAGGAAGTGGCTATGGCTACACCTTC. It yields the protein CSAGGSGYGYTF.

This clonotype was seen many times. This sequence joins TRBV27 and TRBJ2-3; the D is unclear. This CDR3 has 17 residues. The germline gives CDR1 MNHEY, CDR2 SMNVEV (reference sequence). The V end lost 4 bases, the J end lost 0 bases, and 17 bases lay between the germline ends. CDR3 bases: TGTGCCAGCAGTTCGGTCTTTACGCTGTCTAGCACAGATACGCAGTATTTT. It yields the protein CASSSVFTLSSTDTQYF.

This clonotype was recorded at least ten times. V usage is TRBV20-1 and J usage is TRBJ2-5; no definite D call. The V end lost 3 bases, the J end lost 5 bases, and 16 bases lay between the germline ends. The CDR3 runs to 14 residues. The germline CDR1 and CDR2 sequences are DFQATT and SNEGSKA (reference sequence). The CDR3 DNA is TGCAGTGCTAGGACCAATGCGGTCGGGGAGACCCAGTACTTC. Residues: CSARTNAVGETQYF.

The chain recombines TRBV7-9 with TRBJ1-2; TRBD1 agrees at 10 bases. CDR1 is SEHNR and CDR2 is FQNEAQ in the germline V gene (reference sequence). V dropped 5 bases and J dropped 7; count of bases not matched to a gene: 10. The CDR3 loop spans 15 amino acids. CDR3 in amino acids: CASSGSGQGPGGYTF. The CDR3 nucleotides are TGTGCCAGCAGCGGTTCGGGACAGGGGCCGGGTGGCTACACCTTC.

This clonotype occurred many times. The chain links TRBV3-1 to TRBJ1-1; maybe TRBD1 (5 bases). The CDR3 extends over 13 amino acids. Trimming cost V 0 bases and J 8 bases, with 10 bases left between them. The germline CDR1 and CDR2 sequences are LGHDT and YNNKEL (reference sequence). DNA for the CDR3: TGTGCCAGCAGCCAAGAACCTCGGGACGAAGCTTTCTTT. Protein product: CASSQEPRDEAFF. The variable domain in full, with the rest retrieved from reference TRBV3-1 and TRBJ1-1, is DTAVSQTPKYLVTQMGNDKSIKCEQNLGHDTMYWYKQDSKKFLKIMFSYNNKELIINETVPNRFSPKSPDKAHLNLHINSLELGDSAVYFCASSQEPRDEAFFGQGTRLTVV.

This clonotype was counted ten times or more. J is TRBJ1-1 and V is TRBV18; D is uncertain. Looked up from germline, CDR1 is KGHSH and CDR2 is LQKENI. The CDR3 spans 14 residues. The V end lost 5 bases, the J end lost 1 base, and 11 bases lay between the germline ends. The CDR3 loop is CASSKRTENTEAFF. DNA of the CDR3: TGTGCCAGCTCAAAACGGACTGAGAACACTGAAGCTTTCTTT.

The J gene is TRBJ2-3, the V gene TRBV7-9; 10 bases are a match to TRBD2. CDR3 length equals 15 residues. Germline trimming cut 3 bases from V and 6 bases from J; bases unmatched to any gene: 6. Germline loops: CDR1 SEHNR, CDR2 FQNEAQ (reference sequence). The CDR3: CASSLLAGEADTQYF. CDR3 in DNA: TGTGCCAGCAGCTTGCTAGCGGGAGAGGCTGATACGCAGTATTTT.

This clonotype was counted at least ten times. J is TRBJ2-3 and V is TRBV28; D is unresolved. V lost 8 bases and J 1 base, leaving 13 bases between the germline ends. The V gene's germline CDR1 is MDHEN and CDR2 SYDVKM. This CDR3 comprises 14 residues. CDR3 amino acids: CASSTRGGTDTQYF. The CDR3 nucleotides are TGTGCCAGCTCCACCAGAGGTGGCACAGATACGCAGTATTTT.

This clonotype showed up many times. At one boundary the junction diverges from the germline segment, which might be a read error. The CDR3 coding sequence is TGCAGTGCCAGAGGGGGTATGAACACTGAAGCTTTCTTT. This translates into CSARGGMNTEAFF. The chain links TRBV20-1 to TRBJ1-1, with D perhaps TRBD1 (6 bases). Germline values: CDR1 DFQATT, CDR2 SNEGSKA (reference sequence). This CDR3 has 13 residues.

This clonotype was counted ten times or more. The CDR3 spells CASSVSGFYGYTF. Written as DNA, the CDR3 is TGTGCCAGCAGTGTTTCGGGGTTCTATGGCTACACCTTC. This chain links TRBV2 with TRBJ1-2, with D unclear. The germline gives CDR1 SNHLY, CDR2 FYNNEI. This CDR3 spans 13 amino acids. V was clipped by 4 bases and J by 4 bases, with 10 bases between them.

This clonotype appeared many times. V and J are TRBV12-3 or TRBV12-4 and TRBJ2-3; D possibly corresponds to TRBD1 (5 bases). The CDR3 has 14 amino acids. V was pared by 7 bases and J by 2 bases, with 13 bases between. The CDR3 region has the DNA TGTGCCAGCACTCCCAGGGCGGTCACAGATACGCAGTATTTT. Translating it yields CASTPRAVTDTQYF.